This is a list of T cell receptor beta chains from one sample in a study of blood T cell repertoires in COVID-19. Clones were read by immunoSEQ multiplex PCR, and TCRdb kept only the in-frame ones, dropping some. The table includes 100,000 or so clones, about 89% detected once. The specimen sequenced was peripheral blood. These receptor sequences come from a woman in her twenties or thirties with acute or convalescent COVID-19. CDR3s include the opening cysteine and the closing phenylalanine or tryptophan. D genes are given only for firm matches. Where a row states a size, it is once, few, many or the class of an expanded clone; other rows omit it.

d_call,j_call,clone_size,v_call,cdr3_aa,cdr3_nt
TRBD1,TRBJ1-1,NA,TRBV30,CAWSVGGWGTEAFF,TGTGCCTGGTCCGTAGGGGGCTGGGGCACTGAAGCTTTCTTT
NA,TRBJ2-2,NA,TRBV11-2,CASSPQGGFAGELFF,TGTGCCAGCAGCCCCCAGGGGGGATTTGCCGGGGAGCTGTTTTTT
TRBD1,TRBJ1-5,NA,TRBV27,CASRDRVNQPQHF,TGTGCCAGCAGGGACAGGGTAAACCAGCCCCAGCATTTT
NA,TRBJ1-6,NA,TRBV19,CASSTSSGGYGSPLHF,TGTGCCAGTAGTACTTCATCGGGGGGGTATGGCTCACCCCTCCACTTT
TRBD1,TRBJ1-6,once,TRBV12-3/TRBV12-4,CASRATGPSPLHF,TGTGCCAGCAGGGCGACAGGGCCATCACCCCTCCACTTT
NA,TRBJ1-5,NA,TRBV5-5,CASSFAGDGQPQHF,TGTGCCAGCAGCTTTGCAGGGGATGGTCAGCCCCAGCATTTT
NA,TRBJ2-7,NA,TRBV9,CASSVEAEAPYEQYF,TGTGCCAGCAGCGTAGAGGCAGAGGCCCCCTACGAGCAGTACTTC
NA,TRBJ1-5,once,TRBV25-1,CASSDGRGGRNQPQHF,TGTGCCAGCAGTGACGGACGCGGAGGGCGGAATCAGCCCCAGCATTTT
NA,TRBJ1-5,NA,TRBV7-8,CASSLLATGQSRQPQHF,TGTGCCAGCAGCTTATTGGCTACAGGGCAATCCCGTCAGCCCCAGCATTTT
TRBD2,TRBJ2-3,NA,TRBV9,CASSASGAYTDTQYF,TGTGCCAGCAGCGCGAGCGGGGCATACACAGATACGCAGTATTTT
NA,TRBJ1-4,NA,TRBV19,CASNRVWGSVDEKLFF,TGTGCCAGTAACAGGGTTTGGGGATCGGTAGATGAAAAACTGTTTTTT
TRBD1,TRBJ1-1,NA,TRBV10-2,CASSPGQGQNTEAFF,TGCGCCAGCTCCCCCGGACAGGGCCAGAACACTGAAGCTTTCTTT
NA,TRBJ1-3,NA,TRBV28,CASSSGSSGNTIYF,TGTGCCAGCAGTTCTGGCAGCTCTGGAAACACCATATATTTT
NA,TRBJ2-7,NA,TRBV19,CASTLGPRGSYEQYF,TGTGCCAGTACTCTTGGCCCTAGGGGCTCCTACGAGCAGTACTTC
NA,TRBJ2-3,few,TRBV5-1,CASSSGLSTDTQYF,TGCGCCAGCAGCTCGGGACTCAGCACAGATACGCAGTATTTT
TRBD1,TRBJ2-1,NA,TRBV9,CASSGDRGNLNEQFF,TGTGCCAGCAGCGGGGACAGGGGAAACCTCAATGAGCAGTTCTTC
NA,TRBJ1-1,NA,TRBV28,CASRSGLKNTEAFF,TGTGCCAGCAGATCAGGGTTAAAGAACACTGAAGCTTTCTTT
NA,TRBJ1-2,NA,TRBV6-1,CASSGQVEPPLGYGYTF,TGTGCCAGCAGTGGACAAGTCGAACCCCCGCTGGGCTATGGCTACACCTTC
NA,TRBJ2-7,once,TRBV10-3,CAISERRTGSYEQYF,TGTGCCATCAGTGAGAGGCGAACGGGTTCCTACGAGCAGTACTTC
NA,TRBJ1-6,NA,TRBV10-3,CATQGPLNSPLHF,TGTGCCACCCAGGGGCCTTTAAATTCACCCCTCCACTTT
TRBD1,TRBJ2-2,once,TRBV5-1,CASSLEGQGFGGELFF,TGCGCCAGCAGCTTGGAGGGACAGGGGTTTGGCGGGGAGCTGTTTTTT
NA,TRBJ1-4,NA,TRBV3-1/TRBV3-2,CASSQAGVLEGELFF,TGTGCCAGCAGCCAAGCTGGGGTCCTGGAGGGTGAACTGTTTTTT
NA,TRBJ2-7,NA,TRBV7-2,CASSLQEAGYEQYF,TGTGCCAGCAGCCTGCAGGAGGCAGGCTACGAGCAGTACTTC
NA,TRBJ1-6,once,TRBV6-6,CAIQGSYNSPLHF,TGTGCCATCCAGGGCTCCTATAATTCACCCCTCCACTTT
NA,TRBJ1-5,once,TRBV10-3,CAISVSGNSNQPQHF,TGTGCCATCAGTGTTTCGGGAAATAGCAATCAGCCCCAGCATTTT
NA,TRBJ2-1,once,TRBV10-2,CASSEAARNEQFF,TGCGCCAGCAGTGAAGCGGCGAGGAATGAGCAGTTCTTC
NA,TRBJ1-6,NA,TRBV9,CASSRGAFDSPLHF,TGTGCCAGCTCCCGAGGTGCGTTCGATTCACCCCTCCACTTT
TRBD1,TRBJ1-6,NA,TRBV28,CASSLRQGEAPLHF,TGTGCCAGCAGTTTAAGACAGGGGGAAGCACCCCTCCACTTT
TRBD1,TRBJ1-1,NA,TRBV4-1,CASSQVSLTGYTEAFF,TGCGCCAGCAGCCAAGTTTCCCTGACAGGGTACACTGAAGCTTTCTTT
NA,TRBJ2-2,NA,TRBV11-3,CASSLSSGELFF,TGTGCCAGCAGCTTGTCGTCCGGGGAGCTGTTTTTT
TRBD1,TRBJ1-4,NA,TRBV27,CARKLEWTGFYEKLFF,TGTGCCCGGAAGTTAGAATGGACAGGGTTTTATGAAAAACTGTTTTTT
TRBD1,TRBJ1-1,NA,TRBV11-2,CASSARQGYTEAFF,TGTGCCAGCAGCGCCCGACAGGGATATACTGAAGCTTTCTTT
TRBD2,TRBJ2-7,NA,TRBV28,CASRPGGSNYEQYF,TGTGCCAGCAGGCCCGGGGGGTCAAACTACGAGCAGTACTTC
TRBD2,TRBJ2-3,NA,TRBV9,CASSVTGTSGITDTQYF,TGTGCCAGCAGCGTAACCGGGACTAGCGGAATCACAGATACGCAGTATTTT
NA,TRBJ2-1,NA,TRBV5-1,CASSLGATSVEQFF,TGCGCCAGCAGCTTGGGGGCTACGTCCGTTGAGCAGTTCTTC
NA,TRBJ1-2,NA,TRBV5-1,CASSSGGGNGGYTF,TGCGCCAGCAGCTCCGGTGGAGGGAACGGTGGCTACACCTTC
TRBD1,TRBJ1-3,NA,TRBV4-1,CASSQDGQGALSGNTIYF,TGCGCCAGCAGCCAAGATGGACAGGGGGCCCTCTCTGGAAACACCATATATTTT
TRBD1,TRBJ2-7,NA,TRBV6-5,CASRVRGQIYEQYF,TGTGCCAGCAGGGTCAGGGGACAGATCTACGAGCAGTACTTC
TRBD1,TRBJ2-2,NA,TRBV3-1/TRBV3-2,CASTGTGVQELFF,TGTGCCAGCACCGGGACAGGGGTCCAGGAGCTGTTTTTT
TRBD1,TRBJ1-2,NA,TRBV11-3,CASSLDRGNGYTF,TGTGCCAGCAGCTTGGACAGGGGGAACGGCTACACCTTC
NA,TRBJ2-2,NA,TRBV18,CASSPRLKAAGELFF,TGTGCCAGCTCACCGCGGCTCAAAGCAGCCGGGGAGCTGTTTTTT
NA,TRBJ2-7,NA,TRBV9,CASSVGGGNSYEQYF,TGTGCCAGCAGCGTAGGTGGAGGGAATTCCTACGAGCAGTACTTC
TRBD1,TRBJ1-2,NA,TRBV5-1,CASSPGDSAFSSYGYTF,TGCGCCAGCAGCCCCGGGGACAGCGCTTTTAGTAGTTATGGCTACACCTTC
TRBD1,TRBJ2-2,NA,TRBV9,CASSLGQGGGELFF,TGTGCCAGCAGCTTGGGACAGGGTGGAGGGGAGCTGTTTTTT
NA,TRBJ1-1,NA,TRBV6-5,CATDPQGRAFF,TGTGCCACCGACCCTCAGGGTCGAGCTTTCTTT
TRBD1,TRBJ1-1,NA,TRBV4-1,CASSQDPPGTVMNTEAFF,TGCGCCAGCAGCCAAGATCCCCCCGGGACAGTCATGAACACTGAAGCTTTCTTT
TRBD2,TRBJ2-3,once,TRBV5-1,CASSFTPMGLAGGTDTQYF,TGCGCCAGCAGCTTCACTCCCATGGGACTAGCGGGGGGCACAGATACGCAGTATTTT
NA,TRBJ1-3,NA,TRBV6-1,CASSELQGNSGNTIYF,TGTGCCAGCAGCGAACTCCAGGGAAACTCTGGAAACACCATATATTTT
TRBD2,TRBJ2-2,NA,TRBV7-9,CASSLSTGGTNTGELFF,TGTGCCAGCAGCTTAAGTACGGGGGGAACGAACACCGGGGAGCTGTTTTTT
NA,TRBJ1-1,NA,TRBV28,CASSFGNTEAFF,TGTGCCAGCAGTTTCGGGAACACTGAAGCTTTCTTT
NA,TRBJ1-2,NA,TRBV20-1,CSAWTRGSYTF,TGCAGTGCTTGGACAAGGGGGAGCTACACCTTC
NA,TRBJ1-3,NA,TRBV6-5,CASSNGGGDTIYF,TGTGCCAGCAGCAACGGAGGAGGGGACACCATATATTTT
TRBD2,TRBJ2-7,NA,TRBV27,CASSGTSPTYEQYF,TGTGCCAGCAGTGGGACTAGCCCAACCTACGAGCAGTACTTC
NA,TRBJ2-7,NA,TRBV5-1,CASSRGQNSYEQYF,TGCGCCAGCAGCCGAGGACAGAATTCCTACGAGCAGTACTTC
TRBD1,TRBJ2-7,NA,TRBV7-2,CASSLGGQEVYEQYF,TGTGCCAGCAGCTTAGGGGGACAGGAAGTCTACGAGCAGTACTTC